Below, 14 T cell receptor beta chains from the same sample are listed, as sequenced in a study of blood T cell repertoires in COVID-19. TCRdb's table, derived via immunoSEQ multiplex PCR, lists solely in-frame clones and lacks some. Here the sample spans approximately 79,000 clones, about 89% being singletons. Source material: peripheral blood. The source is a man aged 60 to 75 with acute or convalescent COVID-19.

V gene TRBV30 combines with J gene TRBJ1-5; D unresolved. The CDR3 length is 14 residues. Germline V CDR1 and CDR2: GTSNPN, SVGIG (reference sequence). V shed 0 bases and J shed 6 bases, with 12 bases lying between them. The CDR3 sequence: CAWSVGQEGQPQHF. The CDR3 DNA follows: TGTGCCTGGAGTGTTGGGCAGGAGGGTCAGCCCCAGCATTTT.

The chain uses TRBV7-9 and TRBJ1-1, with D tentatively TRBD1 (5 bases). The CDR3 is 14 residues long. Per the germline V gene, CDR1 is SEHNR and CDR2 is FQNEAQ (reference sequence). The V end lost 1 base, the J end lost 10 bases, and 16 bases lay between the germline ends. The CDR3 is CASSLGYDTQGAFF. The DNA for the CDR3 is TGTGCCAGCAGCTTAGGATATGACACCCAGGGAGCTTTCTTT.

The rearrangement links TRBV29-1 to TRBJ2-4; no firm D call. The CDR3 runs 13 residues. The V and J ends lost 5 bases and 6 bases respectively, with 14 bases between them. Per germline, CDR1 SQVTM and CDR2 ANQGSEA. CDR3 DNA: TGCAGCGTTCTTAGTAGTTACGGAAACATTCAGTACTTC. Translated: CSVLSSYGNIQYF.

This chain links TRBV5-6 with TRBJ1-1, with D possibly matching TRBD1 (5 bases). Germline CDR1 and CDR2: SGHDT and YYEEEE. CDR3 length: 15 amino acids. V was cut by 4 bases and J by 1 base, with 14 bases left in between. In nucleotides, the CDR3 is TGTGCCAGCAGCGGAACAGGATGGGGGAACACTGAAGCTTTCTTT. This sequence encodes CASSGTGWGNTEAFF.

The gene calls are TRBV12-3 or TRBV12-4 and TRBJ2-1, with D possibly matching TRBD1 (6 bases). V gave up 4 bases and J gave up 4 bases, with 8 bases separating them. This CDR3 has 13 amino acids. CDR3 amino acids: CASSSTGYNEQFF. The CDR3 coding sequence is TGTGCCAGCAGTTCGACAGGATACAATGAGCAGTTCTTC.

This clone has just one count. CDR3 loop: CATSARDNYNEQFF. In DNA form, the CDR3 reads TGTGCCACCAGTGCCCGGGACAACTACAATGAGCAGTTCTTC. This chain joins TRBV24-1 and TRBJ2-1; perhaps TRBD1 as D (6 bases). Germline assignment: CDR1 KGHDR and CDR2 SFDVKD. The CDR3 has 14 amino acids. The V and J ends lost 5 bases and 3 bases respectively, with 10 bases between them.

The genes are TRBV27 and TRBJ2-1; the match to TRBD2 covers 10 bases. Germline V gene lookup returns CDR1 MNHEY and CDR2 SMNVEV (reference sequence). This CDR3 is 16 amino acids long. V was clipped by 6 bases and J by 5 bases; unmatched bases: 10. DNA of the CDR3: TGTGCCAGCAGCTCAATCGGACTAGCGGAAGACAATGAGCAGTTCTTC. Its translation is CASSSIGLAEDNEQFF.

The chain carries TRBV7-9 and TRBJ2-7; D not resolved. The CDR3 totals 15 residues. Germline CDR1 SEHNR, CDR2 FQNEAQ (reference sequence). V was shortened by 1 base and J by 0 bases, with 10 bases between the two germline ends. The CDR3 region is CASSLGSLVSYEQYF. The CDR3 nucleotides are TGTGCCAGCAGCTTAGGGAGTCTAGTCTCCTACGAGCAGTACTTC.

This chain connects TRBV29-1 to TRBJ2-3; tentative D call: TRBD1 (6 bases). The germline CDR1 and CDR2 sequences are SQVTM and ANQGSEA. This CDR3 is 14 amino acids long. V lost 2 bases, J lost 4 bases, and 13 bases lay in between. The CDR3 loop reads CSVERDGGPDTQYF. The CDR3 bases are TGCAGCGTTGAACGTGATGGGGGCCCAGATACGCAGTATTTT.

The J gene is TRBJ1-2, the V gene TRBV10-3; a possible D gene is TRBD1 (5 bases). Trimming left V 3 bases short and J 8 bases short, with 13 bases between. CDR1 and CDR2 from the germline V gene are ENHRY and SYGVKD. This CDR3 comprises 13 residues. In nucleotides, the CDR3 is TGTGCCATCAGTGATACGGGGGAACACGGCTACACCTTC. Residues: CAISDTGEHGYTF.

This chain connects TRBV2 to TRBJ2-7; TRBD2 matches 9 bases. V lost 6 bases, J lost 0 bases, and 3 bases stayed unmatched. The germline V gene has CDR1 SNHLY and CDR2 FYNNEI. The CDR3 runs to 14 residues. The CDR3 sequence: CASRASGASYEQYF. The CDR3 nucleotides read TGTGCCAGCAGGGCTAGCGGGGCCTCCTACGAGCAGTACTTC.

The J gene is TRBJ1-4, the V gene TRBV15; D is possibly TRBD1 (5 bases). The CDR3 totals 14 residues. V was shortened by 2 bases and J by 5 bases, with 9 bases between the two germline ends. The germline CDR1 and CDR2 sequences are LNHNV and YYDKDF (reference sequence). CDR3 sequence: CATSRQGRNEKLFF. DNA of the CDR3: TGTGCCACCAGCAGACAGGGAAGGAATGAAAAACTGTTTTTT.

The rearrangement joins TRBV28 to TRBJ2-7; TRBD1 agrees at 10 bases. The germline V gene encodes CDR1 MDHEN and CDR2 SYDVKM. CDR3 size: 14 residues. V was pared by 2 bases and J by 6 bases, with 4 bases of the junction left unmatched. CDR3 amino acids: CASSLGQGGAEQYF. The DNA for the CDR3 is TGTGCCAGCAGTTTAGGACAGGGGGGGGCCGAGCAGTACTTC.

The V gene is TRBV19, the J gene TRBJ2-1, with 7 bases fitting TRBD1. The CDR3 has 17 residues. Trimming at V came to 5 bases and at J to 0 bases, leaving 10 bases not matched to a gene. Germline CDR1 LNHDA, CDR2 SQIVND (reference sequence). The CDR3 nucleotides read TGTGCCAGTAGTTTTAGACTGACAGGGAGCTCCTACAATGAGCAGTTCTTC. This codes for CASSFRLTGSSYNEQFF.